Given below is one T cell receptor (beta chain) in context. The antigen it binds to is not known. It has no much larger one-base neighbor in the sample; base qualities were not kept. Systemically healthy Caucasian individuals from Russia, roughly 40 in total and aged roughly 6 to 100 years, were included as donors. Each donor gave roughly 11 milliliters of peripheral blood, drawn into EDTA-treated Vacutainer tubes. Ficoll-Paque density-gradient centrifugation was used to isolate PBMCs, with at least 7 million obtained per sample. Total RNA was extracted from PBMCs with Trizol reagent, with at least 6 micrograms obtained per sample. For every donor, an aliquot of PBMCs went through flow cytometry to measure the percentages of naive CD45RAhigh/CD27high T cells. The protocol used for the library was 5' RACE. Sequencing took place on an Illumina HiSeq 2500. A second roughly 6 to 12 cycle PCR used a sample-barcoded 5' primer and a J-beta primer mix. Each TCR beta cDNA molecule received a unique molecular identifier from a template-switch 5' adaptor carrying 12 random nucleotides. At least 3 million CDR3-containing paired-end reads were obtained from each sample. The Mint cDNA synthesis kit, primed by a TRBC-specific oligonucleotide, was used to synthesize first-strand cDNA from all RNA. Following uracil-DNA glycosylase treatment, a first 18-cycle PCR with universal primers M1SS and BC2_uni_R was performed on all cDNA. Concerning the study's data processing: For normalization, 1 million high-quality reads were randomly selected from each sample, with every read carrying a distinct molecular identifier. Instead of being binned into consensus sequences, reads that shared molecular identifiers were thrown out. MiTCR, set to a Q25 quality threshold and the strictest error-elimination algorithm, was used for CDR3 identification, clonotype clustering and error correction. A nonparametric unseen species model with Euler transformation was used to estimate lower-bound total TCR beta diversity. TCRdb redid the processing of the public reads, applying fastp at Q25 and MiXCR, and retained in-frame beta chains. CDR3 protein duplicates are merged, each entry listing the most common genes and DNA. TCRdb assigned the V and J calls; the authors' analysis was not used. The sample data list approximately 880,000 distinct CDR3 sequences, and approximately 49% of these were observed just once. The ten largest clonotypes hold 13% of the sample.

Via the germline V gene, CDR1 is LGHNA and CDR2 YSLEER. From cysteine to phenylalanine, the CDR3 is 15 amino acids long. Only the CDR3 portion is preserved as DNA: 45 bases, with reading frame beginning at the first base. V is clipped by 0 bases and J by 2 bases, and the sequence between their germline boundaries is 9 bases long. This specimen belongs to a study of blood T cells in healthy people across ages (dated by TCRdb to 2013 to 2016). Study-level background: Template switching captured roughly one uniquely barcoded TCR beta cDNA molecule per two T cells in model experiments. To track age-related changes in TCR beta repertoire diversity, the study relied on deep sequencing normalized with unique cDNA molecular identifiers. The donors were split into four age groups: young (average about 16 years), middle-aged (nearly 40), aged (more than 55) and long-lived (roughly 88). To avoid experimental bias, donors of different ages were randomly spread across the sequencing lanes. The study analyzed two additional independent replicas of 1 million unique cDNA reads from the same blood draw for two donors, one aged 18 to 30 and one aged 80 or older. Study-wide findings and limitations: Compared with the aged group, the long-lived group had more naive CD4+ T cells, fewer expanded clones and increased TCR diversity, a pattern suggesting age selection. As age increased, observed TCR beta diversity per million T cells dropped in a roughly linear way, and a significant reduction was already evident by age 40. Estimates of total diversity from one million sequenced T cells were regarded as lower bounds and underestimates. The percentage of naive T cells measured by flow cytometry correlated strongly with observed TCR beta diversity. Donor CMV infection status was unknown, potentially confounding age-related changes in expanded clonotypes. Bulk unsorted PBMC profiling prevented conclusive comparison of naive and antigen-experienced compartments.

The receptor was isolated from a man younger than 40 in good health. The chain couples TRBV4-3 to TRBJ2-3; TRBD1 could be the D gene, as 5 bases match. The sequencing input was blood. The DNA sequence is as follows: TGCGCCAGCAGCCAAGATCCCAGGGCCACAGATACGCAGTATTTT. Its translation is CASSQDPRATDTQYF.